What follows are 32 T cell receptor beta chains derived from one specimen sequenced in a study of T cells after posttransplantation cyclophosphamide. The protocol was immunoSEQ multiplex PCR, while the TCRdb copy is restricted to in-frame clones and leaves out a portion. This table has 3,400 or so clones, nearly 97% appearing once. The specimen was naive CD8+ T cells sorted from PBMCs. These receptors all come from a woman between 45 and 65 years old in good health and a related stem cell transplant donor.

The gene calls are TRBV27 and TRBJ2-1, with 15 bases lining up with TRBD2. CDR1 is MNHEY and CDR2 is SMNVEV in the germline V gene (reference sequence). CDR3 size: 14 residues. V shed 3 bases, J shed 10 bases, and the junction held 1 base outside the gene matches. This CDR3 is CASSLGLAGGEQFF. CDR3 nucleotide sequence: TGTGCCAGCAGTTTGGGACTAGCGGGAGGCGAGCAGTTCTTC.

The chain employs TRBV27 and TRBJ2-7; D gene unclear. The CDR3 loop spans 14 amino acids. Germline CDR1 and CDR2: MNHEY and SMNVEV (reference sequence). Trimming took 2 bases from V and 2 from J, leaving 10 bases between them. CDR3 sequence (DNA): TGTGCCAGCAGTTTAAATCAGTTTACCTACGAGCAGTACTTC. Encoded protein: CASSLNQFTYEQYF.

The rearrangement links TRBV28 to TRBJ1-4; TRBD1 matches 7 bases. The V gene's germline CDR1 is MDHEN and CDR2 SYDVKM. Unmatched junction bases numbered 11, after V lost 2 bases and J lost 8 bases. This CDR3 contains 16 residues. The CDR3 region has the DNA TGTGCCAGCAGTTTAGGGACAGCCAGGTTAGAAGAAAAACTGTTTTTT. It specifies CASSLGTARLEEKLFF.

The chain is built from TRBV7-9 and TRBJ2-7, with D maybe TRBD2 (5 bases). V was pared by 4 bases and J by 1 base, with 20 bases between. Germline-derived CDR1 and CDR2 are SEHNR and FQNEAQ (reference sequence). CDR3 length: 17 amino acids. CDR3 nucleotides: TGTGCCAGCAGCTCTAATATCCAGCCCCTAGCATCCTACGAGCAGTACTTC. Its translation: CASSSNIQPLASYEQYF.

The genes are TRBV27 and TRBJ2-7; D perhaps matches TRBD2 (5 bases). This CDR3 region has 12 residues. The V end was cut by 9 bases, the J end by 0 bases, with 9 bases between. CDR1 MNHEY and CDR2 SMNVEV come from the germline V gene (reference sequence). The DNA of the CDR3 is TGTGCCAGTTCCCGGGGCTCCTACGAGCAGTACTTC. Encoded protein: CASSRGSYEQYF.

This chain links TRBV27 with TRBJ2-7; 12 nucleotides align to TRBD2. This CDR3 contains 15 residues. CDR1 and CDR2 from the germline V gene are MNHEY and SMNVEV (reference sequence). V shed 5 bases, J shed 7 bases, and the junction held 9 bases outside the gene matches. This CDR3 reads CASSPQTSGSVEQYF. CDR3 DNA sequence: TGTGCCAGCAGTCCCCAGACTAGCGGGAGCGTTGAGCAGTACTTC.

The gene calls are TRBV18 and TRBJ2-2; 11 nucleotides match TRBD2. J was trimmed by 4 bases and V by 6 bases; bases with no gene match: 4. The CDR3 runs to 15 residues. Germline loops: CDR1 KGHSH, CDR2 LQKENI. The CDR3, as DNA: TGTGCCAGCTCCCAGACTAGCGGGGCCACCGGGGAGCTGTTTTTT. Its translation: CASSQTSGATGELFF.

The chain employs TRBV28 and TRBJ1-2; the D gene is possibly TRBD1 (6 bases). Germline CDR1 and CDR2: MDHEN and SYDVKM. Trimming shortened V by 6 bases and J by 5 bases, and 13 bases separated the two germline ends. This CDR3 region has 13 residues. The CDR3 loop is CASRGAQEYGYTF. CDR3 nucleotides: TGTGCCAGCAGGGGGGCCCAGGAATATGGCTACACCTTC.

This chain uses TRBV4-1 with TRBJ1-5; D possibly corresponds to TRBD1 (5 bases). The CDR3 extends over 15 amino acids. Looked up from germline, CDR1 is MGHRA and CDR2 is YSYEKL. V dropped 2 bases and J dropped 5 bases, with 13 bases sitting between them. The CDR3 DNA is TGCGCCAGCAGCCAATCAGCGGGGCTATATCAGCCCCAGCATTTT. It translates to CASSQSAGLYQPQHF.

CDR3 residues: CASSGGDRGFHEQYF. The DNA for the CDR3 is TGTGCCAGCAGCGGGGGGGACAGGGGGTTCCACGAGCAGTACTTC. The chain joins TRBV7-2 to TRBJ2-7, with TRBD1 identical over 11 bases. CDR1 and CDR2 from the germline V gene are SGHTA and FQGNSA. This CDR3 has 15 amino acids. V gave up 5 bases and J gave up 5 bases; unmatched junction bases: 8.

V is TRBV6-5 and J is TRBJ2-7; TRBD1 agrees at 10 bases. CDR3 length: 14 residues. Germline CDR1 MNHEY, CDR2 SVGAGI. V dropped 6 bases and J dropped 5; count of bases not matched to a gene: 7. The CDR3 DNA reads as TGTGCCAGCAGCCCTCGGGACAGGGGCCACGAGCAGTACTTC. As protein: CASSPRDRGHEQYF.

The chain carries TRBV18 and TRBJ2-3; 9 positions agree with TRBD1. CDR1 is KGHSH and CDR2 is LQKENI in the germline V gene. The CDR3 sequence is 19 residues long. V lost 0 bases, J lost 4 bases, and 14 bases stayed unmatched. The CDR3 here is CASSPPFIGDREFPDTQYF. The CDR3 region has the DNA TGTGCCAGCTCACCACCGTTTATAGGGGACAGGGAATTTCCAGATACGCAGTATTTT.

This rearrangement joins TRBV18 to TRBJ1-5; maybe TRBD1 (5 bases). V was clipped by 3 bases and J by 2 bases, with 11 bases between them. The CDR3 has 15 amino acids. Per the germline V gene, CDR1 is KGHSH and CDR2 is LQKENI. The CDR3 loop is CASSPGGEGNQPQHF. The CDR3 DNA follows: TGTGCCAGCTCACCGGGGGGAGAAGGCAATCAGCCCCAGCATTTT.

The CDR3 region is CASSLVDSPETQYF. DNA for the CDR3: TGTGCCAGCAGTTTAGTGGATAGCCCAGAGACCCAGTACTTC. The chain recombines TRBV27 with TRBJ2-5; D is ambiguous. Germline values: CDR1 MNHEY, CDR2 SMNVEV (reference sequence). V was trimmed by 2 bases and J by 4 bases, leaving 11 bases between them. CDR3 size: 14 residues.

V is TRBV19 and J is TRBJ2-7; 9 bases agree with TRBD1. The V segment lost 5 bases and the J segment 4 bases; nucleotides outside the gene matches: 6. The CDR3 has 14 amino acids. Germline CDR1 reads LNHDA; CDR2 reads SQIVND (reference sequence). The CDR3 DNA reads as TGTGCCAGTAGTGGGGGACAGGGAGGATACGAGCAGTACTTC. Amino acid sequence: CASSGGQGGYEQYF. The variable domain in full, completed from reference TRBV19 and TRBJ2-7, reads DGGITQSPKYLFRKEGQNVTLSCEQNLNHDAMYWYRQDPGQGLRLIYYSQIVNDFQKGDIAEGYSVSREKKESFPLTVTSAQKNPTAFYLCASSGGQGGYEQYFGPGTRLTVT.

The chain recombines TRBV9 with TRBJ2-4; D not resolved. Germline V gives CDR1 SGDLS, CDR2 YYNGEE. There are 14 residues in the CDR3. Trimming cost V 2 bases and J 5 bases, with 11 bases left between them. CDR3 loop: CASSVGFGENIQYF. The CDR3 DNA is TGTGCCAGCAGCGTCGGGTTCGGAGAAAACATTCAGTACTTC.

The CDR3: CASTPLWAYGYTF. CDR3 nucleotide sequence: TGTGCCAGCACCCCCTTGTGGGCCTATGGCTACACCTTC. The V call is TRBV7-9, the J call TRBJ1-2; no definite D call. Germline V CDR1 and CDR2: SEHNR, FQNEAQ (reference sequence). Trimming cost V 7 bases and J 4 bases, with 13 bases left between them. This CDR3 is built from 13 residues.

The chain carries TRBV6-5 and TRBJ1-1, with 7 bases lining up with TRBD1. Germline V gives CDR1 MNHEY, CDR2 SVGAGI. Germline trimming cut 5 bases from V and 1 base from J; bases unmatched to any gene: 7. This CDR3 region has 15 residues. This CDR3 reads CASSTSWTGNTEAFF. CDR3 coding DNA: TGTGCCAGCAGTACCTCCTGGACAGGGAACACTGAAGCTTTCTTT.

The chain uses TRBV7-8 and TRBJ2-2; tentatively, D is TRBD2 (7 bases). Germline CDR1 SGHVS, CDR2 FQNEAQ. Trimming stripped 5 bases from V and 3 bases from J, with 22 bases between. The CDR3 runs 18 residues. The CDR3 loop is CASSPLSGTPSYTGELFF. CDR3 coding DNA: TGTGCCAGCAGCCCCCTGAGCGGGACACCTTCCTACACCGGGGAGCTGTTTTTT.

The chain links TRBV9 to TRBJ2-3, with D possibly being TRBD2 (6 bases). The CDR3 has 17 residues. Germline loops: CDR1 SGDLS, CDR2 YYNGEE. Trimming stripped 0 bases from V and 2 bases from J, with 16 bases between. The CDR3 DNA reads as TGTGCCAGCAGCGTAGCTATGGACTATAGTGACACAGATACGCAGTATTTT. Encoded protein: CASSVAMDYSDTDTQYF.

This clone was observed a single time. The chain uses TRBV6-1 and TRBJ2-1; the match to TRBD1 covers 8 bases. The CDR3 loop spans 16 amino acids. Germline V gene lookup returns CDR1 MNHNS and CDR2 SASEGT. J lost 1 base, V lost 4 bases, and 6 bases had no gene match. CDR3 protein: CASSGPTGGSYNEQFF. CDR3 DNA sequence: TGTGCCAGCAGTGGACCTACAGGGGGTTCCTACAATGAGCAGTTCTTC.

The genes are TRBV5-1 and TRBJ2-7; 8 positions match TRBD2. Germline assignment: CDR1 SGHRS and CDR2 YFSETQ. Trimming at V came to 4 bases and at J to 3 bases, leaving 6 bases not matched to a gene. This CDR3 region has 14 residues. The CDR3 bases are TGCGCCAGCAGCCCGGGAGGGCCGGACTACGAGCAGTACTTC. Protein sequence: CASSPGGPDYEQYF.

The gene calls are TRBV14 and TRBJ2-2; TRBD1 aligns across 7 bases. The V gene end was trimmed by 0 bases and the J gene end by 4 bases; junction bases not matched to a gene: 14. The CDR3 covers 19 residues. Germline values: CDR1 SGHDN, CDR2 FVKESK. CDR3 loop: CASSQEQGRYGWATGELFF. The CDR3 DNA reads as TGTGCCAGCAGCCAAGAACAGGGGCGGTACGGTTGGGCCACCGGGGAGCTGTTTTTT.

The chain is built from TRBV7-6 and TRBJ2-1, with 10 bases identical to TRBD2. The CDR3 consists of 15 residues. Trimming removed 2 bases from V and 4 bases from J; junction bases left unmatched: 2. The germline V gene encodes CDR1 SGHVS and CDR2 FNYEAQ. CDR3 coding DNA: TGTGCCAGCAGCTTACTAGCGGGAGAGTACAATGAGCAGTTCTTC. Amino acid sequence: CASSLLAGEYNEQFF.

This chain uses TRBV9 with TRBJ2-3, with 8 bases lining up with TRBD1. J lost 2 bases, V lost 3 bases, and 5 bases had no gene match. The germline V gene encodes CDR1 SGDLS and CDR2 YYNGEE. The CDR3 runs 15 residues. The CDR3 nucleotides read TGTGCCAGCAGCGCAGGACAGGGAGTCACAGATACGCAGTATTTT. Amino acids: CASSAGQGVTDTQYF.

This clone is a singleton in its sample. The genes are TRBV2 and TRBJ2-4; the D is unclear. The germline V gene has CDR1 SNHLY and CDR2 FYNNEI. The CDR3 extends over 13 amino acids. The V end lost 6 bases, the J end lost 5 bases, and 11 bases lay between the germline ends. The CDR3, as DNA: TGTGCCAGCAGGACGACAAACCAAAACATTCAGTACTTC. It encodes CASRTTNQNIQYF.

The rearrangement uses TRBV4-1 and TRBJ1-2; 11 positions agree with TRBD1. Germline loops: CDR1 MGHRA, CDR2 YSYEKL. The CDR3 runs to 15 residues. J was trimmed by 6 bases and V by 4 bases; bases with no gene match: 7. The CDR3 loop reads CASSLGQGARNGYTF. DNA of the CDR3: TGCGCCAGCAGCCTCGGACAGGGGGCGCGAAATGGCTACACCTTC.

This clone was picked up one time. This chain joins TRBV11-2 and TRBJ2-5, with D perhaps TRBD2 (7 bases). The J call may be faulty, since TRBJ2-7 better matches the DNA end. CDR3 length: 15 amino acids. Germline V gives CDR1 SGHAT, CDR2 FQNNGV. CDR3 region: CASSLGGGGRDEQYF. As DNA, the CDR3 is TGTGCCAGCAGCTTAGGAGGGGGAGGGCGTGACGAGCAGTACTTC.

This clone was counted a single time. This chain uses TRBV27 with TRBJ2-7, with D maybe TRBD2 (6 bases). There are 19 residues in the CDR3. Trimming took 2 bases from V and 2 from J, leaving 25 bases between them. Germline V lookup: CDR1 MNHEY, CDR2 SMNVEV (reference sequence). CDR3 loop: CASSLTSGVPGRGTYEQYF. CDR3 nucleotide sequence: TGTGCCAGCAGTTTAACCTCGGGGGTTCCGGGACGGGGGACCTACGAGCAGTACTTC.

The gene calls are TRBV4-1 and TRBJ2-7, with D possibly matching TRBD1 (6 bases). CDR1 is MGHRA and CDR2 is YSYEKL in the germline V gene. The CDR3 extends over 14 amino acids. Trimming left V 8 bases short and J 6 bases short, with 20 bases between. The CDR3, as DNA: TGCGCCAGCCGGCGCGAACAGGGTTTAAGCGAGCAGTACTTC. Translated: CASRREQGLSEQYF.

This sequence joins TRBV7-7 and TRBJ2-1, with 12 bases fitting TRBD2. This CDR3 spans 15 amino acids. Germline values: CDR1 SSHAT, CDR2 FNYEAQ (reference sequence). V shed 5 bases, J shed 7 bases, and the junction held 6 bases outside the gene matches. The CDR3 here is CASSPRLAGDNEQFF. The CDR3 nucleotides read TGTGCCAGCAGCCCCCGACTAGCGGGAGATAATGAGCAGTTCTTC. The complete variable domain, with remaining parts taken from reference TRBV7-7 and TRBJ2-1, reads GAGVSQSPRYKVTKRGQDVTLRCDPISSHATLYWYQQALGQGPEFLTYFNYEAQPDKSGLPSDRFSAERPEGSISTLTIQRTEQRDSAMYRCASSPRLAGDNEQFFGPGTRLTVL.

V and J are TRBV21-1 and TRBJ2-1; TRBD1 is the table's D call and was not checked against the DNA. TRBV21-1 is reported as a pseudogene. The CDR3 totals 14 residues. CDR3 region: CASSKTGKYNEQFF. The CDR3, as DNA: TGTGCCAGCAGCAAGACAGGGAAATACAATGAGCAGTTCTTC.